This T cell receptor beta chain comes out of a study of a mutant IDH1 vaccine in newly diagnosed glioma. Study-wide background: Commencement of vaccination occurred 4-6 weeks following radiotherapy alone, or concurrently with temozolomide cycles. Pretreatment consisted of radiotherapy, temozolomide, or both, with most receiving both.

Described time point: week 11, during vaccination. Vaccine doses each comprised 300 ug of mutant IDH1 20-mer peptide, with topical imiquimod. Assay: immunoSEQ multiplex PCR; the TCRdb copy retains only in-frame clones and omits some. The data hold fewer than 150,000 clones, with roughly nine tenths observed a single time. Study results and caveats: Pseudoprogression appears to have had no connection to changes in top peripheral T cell clonotypes.

In the case of this clone: Its specificity is unknown.

The CDR3 covers 15 residues. V was clipped by 4 bases and J by 2 bases; unmatched bases: 5. In germline, CDR1 is SGHTS, CDR2 YDEGEE. Specimen: PBMCs, collected from a glioma patient whose treatment included an IDH1 peptide vaccine. This TCR was recovered from a woman aged 45-60 years with glioma. The chain recombines TRBV5-8 with TRBJ2-3; 9 bases agree with TRBD2. The CDR3 nucleotides are TGTGCCAGCAGCATCTTAGCGGGGGACACAGATACGCAGTATTTT. This sequence encodes CASSILAGDTDTQYF.